Sequencing of this T cell receptor (beta chain) was carried out in a study of regulatory dendritic cells for organ transplantation. Study details: Regulatory dendritic cells were monocyte-derived, receiving vitamin D3 on days 0 and 4 and IL-10 on day 4. On day 6, the dendritic cells were exposed to LPS. Study-wide results and caveats: Memory CD8+ clonal expansion seemed more limited with regulatory than mature dendritic cells. Memory T cells were less diverse than naive, with memory CD8+ most oligoclonal.

A remark on this clone: Its antigen is undetermined.

TCRdb keeps only in-frame clones here, not all; method: immunoSEQ multiplex PCR. The data show approximately 12,000 clones, with roughly 69% seen just once and around 0.63% held by the top ten. The CDR3 loop spans 14 amino acids. V was clipped by 3 bases and J by 1 base, with 10 bases between them. Germline CDR1 SGDLS, CDR2 YYNGEE. Sorted subsets were CFSE-labeled and cultured four to six days with allogeneic dendritic cells. The specimen sequenced was naive CD4+ T cells from blood cultured with regulatory dendritic cells. Sample subset: CD45RA+ naive T cells. The rearrangement uses TRBV9 and TRBJ2-5; tentatively, D is TRBD1 (6 bases). This receptor was taken from a human donor in good health. CDR3: CASSGTGFQETQYF. CDR3 DNA: TGTGCCAGCAGCGGAACAGGGTTCCAAGAGACCCAGTACTTC.